This T cell receptor beta chain originates from a study of cytomegalovirus exposure and HLA in healthy donors (dated by TCRdb to 2016 to 2017). In the study overall: An earlier analysis of approximately 600 of the donors reported roughly 270 Gb of sequence data and approximately 110 million unique TCR beta sequences from some 180 million T cells. An early release covering 550 to 700 HLA-typed donors comprised roughly 300 gigabases of sequencing data and 85 million to 100 million unique TCR sequences. Among the roughly 400 genotyped donors, approximately 81% belonged to the genetic ancestry cluster associated with self-reported Caucasian donors. The aim of the study was to test whether cataloging public T cell receptors could identify signatures of past pathogen exposure. Using immunosequencing, the study profiled T cell repertoires from some 670 subjects and related those repertoires to cytomegalovirus serostatus. Along with the roughly 700-subject first cohort, a separate validation cohort of approximately 110 different subjects was used. High-throughput TCR immunosequencing, statistical association of individual TCRs with disease status, and machine learning were combined to predict cytomegalovirus infection status. A later analysis re-examined previously published TCR beta repertoires from 610 or so donors and added high-resolution HLA genotyping to investigate patterns of TCR occurrence. The later analysis used no new phenotypic data to find candidate immune exposures, relying instead on TCR beta sequences and their occurrence across donors. In an earlier analysis of over 550 of the donors, high-throughput TCR beta sequencing was used to judge whether each TCR beta V gene segment behaved as functional or pseudogenic. Alongside the repertoire data, information on donor age, sex, ethnicity and CMV serostatus was compiled. In a later genetic analysis, genome-wide SNP genotypes for about three fifths of the roughly 670 donors were used, and that subset was treated as a discovery cohort. Every repertoire in the discovery cohort had been generated on one and the same sequencing platform. HLA typing covered class I and class II loci at four-digit resolution. The number of typed donors differed by locus: about 620-640 for A, B, C, DRB1 and DQB1; 500 to 550 for DQA1; 600 to 610 for DPA1; and 400 to 480 for DPB1. Roughly 5 DR-DQ haplotypes were handled as single units for association and clustering, since linkage in the cohort was strong. Among almost 400 genotyped donors of the cohort, an average of around 240,000 unique TCR beta nucleotide sequences were sequenced per donor, roughly a sixth of them non-productive.

The CDR3 runs 15 amino acids, cysteine and phenylalanine included. Only the CDR3 region is kept as DNA, spanning 45 bases read in frame from base 1. V is trimmed back by 6 bases and J by 5 bases, and the junction contains 14 bases that no gene match accounts for. CDR1 and CDR2 are drawn from the germline V gene: SGHRS, YFSETQ. Preparation of the library involved the immunoSEQ multiplex PCR assay. The multiplex PCR relied on a mix of 60 forward primers for TCR Vbeta segments and 13 reverse primers for TCR Jbeta segments. The CDR3 region of rearranged TCR beta genes was amplified from genomic DNA by a multiplex PCR assay. Amplified TCR beta libraries were sequenced as 87-base-pair reads on the Illumina HiSeq System. The original pipeline was this. In a later analysis, about 80 million unique TCR beta chains were counted across the roughly 700 repertoires, and about 9.9 million of these chains were shared by at least two donors. Raw reads were error-corrected and collapsed into unique sequences with a nearest-neighbor algorithm that merged closely related sequences to remove PCR and sequencing errors. Alignment of CDR3 sequences to IMGT reference sequences was used to assign V, D and J gene segments. For a sequence to be retained, at least a six-nucleotide match to both a V gene segment and a J gene segment was required. A rearrangement was called productive if the CDR3 had no stop codons and remained in frame with V and J, and every other rearrangement was called non-productive. Following IMGT convention, CDR3 was defined as the stretch from the second conserved V-encoded cysteine up to the conserved J-encoded phenylalanine. Sequences without an unambiguous match to a single V gene segment were excluded from the earlier analysis of 450 to 750 of the donors. In an earlier analysis of about 590 of the donors, a V segment was called functional when productive rearrangements were above 56.7%, and segregating when the standard deviation between donors exceeded 5%. A statistical classification framework was built to diagnose cytomegalovirus status from the catalog of TCR beta chain sequences. A later analysis assigned V and J genes by comparing TCR nucleotide sequences with IMGT/GENE-DB human TR gene sequences. A later analysis assigned CDR3 sequences and most-parsimonious VDJ recombination scenarios with the TCRdist pipeline. A later analysis defined each TCR beta chain by its CDR3 amino acid sequence plus V-gene family, and excluded reads lacking a unique V-gene family. A later analysis removed 600 or so highly shared, low-generation-probability nucleotide sequences to deal with suspected cross-contamination and a sequencing artifact. A later analysis calculated a clonal expansion index for each public chain from normalized within-repertoire ranks of inferred template counts. In a later analysis, generation probabilities were computed with a VDJ recombination model fitted to out-of-frame rearrangements, and the resulting probabilities were checked against IGoR. A later analysis scored TCR-TCR, TCR-HLA and TCR-CMV co-occurrence with hypergeometric tests, applying a repertoire-size bias correction to TCR pairs. In a later analysis, false discovery rates were estimated by permuting HLA or CMV assignments 20 times. In a later analysis, co-occurring TCRs were grouped using DBSCAN, and TCRdist sequence similarity was added for clustering within HLA-allele-positive subsets. Repertoires with fewer than 30,000 or more than 120,000 public chains were left out of co-occurrence clustering, as were several repertoires with anomalous nucleotide sharing. TCRdb retrieved this table from immuneACCESS and kept in-frame rearrangements only. Not all clones are present; in checked studies, unresolved V genes account for under half, and no reason is known for the remainder. The V and J calls and clone size are taken from that table; D and trimming were inferred from the DNA. The sample includes some 210,000 clones, with about 85% observed a single time. The ten largest clones capture 9.5% to 13% of the sample.

On this clone: It lacks a known antigen. There are no base qualities to consult, and no much larger clone falls within one base.

Study-wide findings and limitations: In a later analysis, several top co-occurrence clusters were reported to appear linked to parvovirus B19, influenza, CMV and Epstein-Barr virus. In an earlier analysis of about 600 of the donors, most TCR beta V segments appeared in productive rearrangements about 87% or about 30% of the time, broadly matching IMGT annotations. In the study, approximately 160 TCR beta chains were listed as associated with cytomegalovirus. Cytomegalovirus status was reported to be diagnosed by the classifier with high specificity and sensitivity in both the original and validation cohorts. The only immune exposure information available for the cohort was CMV serostatus. In a later analysis, most CMV-associated TCR beta chains were found to appear HLA-restricted, with HLA associations seemingly driven largely by CMV exposure. About 15 rarely observed V segments, including chromosome 9 orphons, were excluded from the earlier analysis of some 590 of the donors because counts were too low. A further reported finding was that TCR beta sequences accurately predicted the HLA-A and HLA-B alleles for most subjects in the first cohort. The presence/absence analyses assumed that sequencing depth was roughly uniform across donors, and that assumption may not be true. In vitro tests confirmed that a few of the cytomegalovirus-associated TCR beta chains recognize cytomegalovirus antigens. The sequencing pipeline was judged likely to have produced a cluster of highly shared sequence variants as a technical artifact. This cohort had only TCR beta chains sequenced, and the lack of alpha or paired-chain data limited which features could be detected. An association between a missense DCLRE1C variant and V-gene and J-gene trimming of TCR beta chains was found in a later genetic analysis and replicated in an independent cohort. Compared with equally common non-associated chains, HLA-associated TCR beta chains in a later analysis were more clonally expanded and had lower generation probabilities. While some public TCRs were present in many individuals, most TCR sequences turned up only very rarely across donors. Specific HLA alleles were associated with 16,951 TCR beta sequences at a false discovery rate of 0.05 in a later analysis. Some IMGT-functional V segments, including TRBV6-2 and TRBV6-3, could not be told apart with the 87-base-pair reads, so those segments were excluded. Linkage disequilibrium might explain the correlated functional status among segregating V segments, but an unknown experimental factor could not be ruled out. It was suggested by the authors that the approach could potentially be generalized to other disease states and immunological phenotypes. According to a later genetic analysis, donors in an Asian-associated ancestry cluster had fewer N-insertions in productive TCRs than the approximately 650-donor mean. Because HLA typing was missing for some donors at each locus, association tests included only the typed subset. In a later analysis, the rate of TCR association differed among HLA loci, with DRB1 alleles having the most associated TCRs and HLA-C alleles having the fewest. Strong co-occurrence of HLA alleles, especially DR and DQ, made assigning TCR associations to individual alleles difficult.

In total, roughly 670 healthy bone marrow donors made up the cohort. Cohort members were all nominally healthy when sampled, although unrecorded immune exposures were likely present. The donor was CMV seropositive and belonged to the group of over 250 seropositive cohort members. A peripheral blood sample was collected from each donor, and TCR beta sequencing was performed on peripheral blood mononuclear cells. The Qiagen DNeasy Blood Extraction Kit was used to extract genomic DNA from the blood cell samples. This TCR came from a woman aged 45-65 years in good health and CMV-seropositive. Recombination joined TRBV5-1 with TRBJ2-7, with TRBD2 matching 7 junction bases. Input material: PBMCs. The CDR3 in this case is CASTPWGGTVHEQYF. The DNA sequence is given as TGCGCCAGCACTCCCTGGGGGGGTACGGTACACGAGCAGTACTTC.